This TCR beta chain was obtained from a study of cytomegalovirus exposure and HLA in healthy donors. The V and J ends lost 4 bases and 12 bases respectively, with 18 bases between them. The CDR3 sequence is 13 residues long. Germline assignment: CDR1 SGHTA and CDR2 FQGNSA. Measured with immunoSEQ multiplex PCR; TCRdb has only the in-frame clones, and not every one. The sample lists some 150,000 clones, nearly 90% occurring once. The source is a woman aged 18-29 years in good health and CMV-seropositive. The sample consisted of PBMCs. This chain connects TRBV7-2 to TRBJ1-2; D possibly corresponds to TRBD1 (5 bases). The CDR3 protein is CASSYPVSGVHTF. CDR3 sequence (DNA): TGTGCCAGCAGCTACCCGGTGTCGGGGGTCCACACCTTC.